Listed here are 28 T cell receptor beta chains from one sample, sequenced in a study of T cells in Graves' hyperthyroidism and ophthalmopathy. TCR beta CDR3 region amplification was performed from RNA transcripts. In the first-round RT-PCR of the TCR CDR3, the HTBI primer set was used. TCRdb used MiXCR to reprocess the multiplex PCR reads, holding one entry per CDR3 protein. The sample includes some 460,000 distinct CDR3 sequences, 15% to 18% of them seen just once. Sequenced: blood. Source of these receptors: a woman aged 18-29 years with Graves' hyperthyroidism.

This chain connects TRBV5-1 to TRBJ2-6, with 7 bases lining up with TRBD1. J was trimmed by 0 bases and V by 4 bases; bases with no gene match: 7. This CDR3 is built from 17 residues. Germline CDR1 is SGHRS and CDR2 is YFSETQ. In DNA form, the CDR3 reads TGCGCCAGCAGCAGAACCGGGACAGCCTCTGGGGCCAACGTCCTGACTTTC. Protein product: CASSRTGTASGANVLTF.

This clonotype occurred a few times. The chain links TRBV28 to TRBJ2-5; tentatively, D is TRBD1 or TRBD2 (7 bases each). V lost 9 bases to trimming and J lost 7 bases, with 21 bases between them. This CDR3 spans 14 amino acids. Germline V gene data show CDR1 as MDHEN and CDR2 as SYDVKM. In DNA, the CDR3 is TGTGCCAGTGCTCAGGGGGGGACTACAAGGACCCAGTACTTC. The encoded protein is CASAQGGTTRTQYF.

The sample holds many counts of this clonotype. The chain combines TRBV20-1 with TRBJ2-5; D perhaps matches TRBD1 (6 bases). Looked up from germline, CDR1 is DFQATT and CDR2 is SNEGSKA (reference sequence). V lost 0 bases and J lost 1, with 15 bases in between. CDR3 length: 16 residues. CDR3 in DNA: TGCAGTGCTAGAGACCTCCTACAGGGCCCCCAAGAGACCCAGTACTTC. It codes for CSARDLLQGPQETQYF.

The chain joins TRBV3-1 to TRBJ2-1, with 7 bases that match TRBD2. This CDR3 has 17 residues. Losses at the gene ends were 7 bases for V and 4 bases for J; bases not matched to a gene: 16. Germline V gene lookup returns CDR1 LGHDT and CDR2 YNNKEL (reference sequence). CDR3 region: CASKTLFGGVLYNEQFF. CDR3 in DNA: TGTGCCAGCAAGACGCTTTTTGGGGGGGTCCTATACAATGAGCAGTTCTTC.

This clonotype was counted only a few times. The chain links TRBV27 to TRBJ2-7; perhaps D is TRBD1 or TRBD2 (6 bases each). The CDR3 covers 13 residues. From germline, CDR1 is MNHEY and CDR2 SMNVEV (reference sequence). Trimming pared 8 bases from V and 6 bases from J, leaving 17 bases between. The CDR3 sequence: CASAVGGPGEQYF. The CDR3 DNA reads TGTGCCAGCGCGGTGGGGGGCCCCGGCGAGCAGTACTTC.

This clonotype was observed a handful of times. This chain connects TRBV10-3 to TRBJ1-1; a possible D gene is TRBD1 (6 bases). There are 14 residues in the CDR3. Trimming took 8 bases from V and 1 from J, leaving 14 bases between them. The germline CDR1 and CDR2 sequences are ENHRY and SYGVKD. CDR3: CAIETGDTNTEAFF. CDR3 nucleotides: TGTGCCATCGAGACAGGTGATACGAACACTGAAGCTTTCTTT.

V gene TRBV9 combines with J gene TRBJ2-7; D gene unclear. There are 14 residues in the CDR3. Deletions cut 4 bases from V and 0 bases from J, with 11 bases between. Germline V gene sequence: CDR1 SGDLS, CDR2 YYNGEE. The CDR3 nucleotides are TGTGCCAGCAGCCGGGCAGTAGGCTCCTACGAGCAGTACTTC. Translating it yields CASSRAVGSYEQYF.

This clonotype appeared many times. This chain uses TRBV7-2 with TRBJ1-2; 9 nucleotides match TRBD1. The CDR3 has 14 residues. Germline values: CDR1 SGHTA, CDR2 FQGNSA. Trimming at V came to 5 bases and at J to 5 bases, leaving 6 bases not matched to a gene. The CDR3 DNA reads as TGTGCCAGCAGCACACAGGGACAGGGATATGGCTACACCTTC. Translation: CASSTQGQGYGYTF.

The chain carries TRBV4-1 and TRBJ2-5, with D perhaps matching TRBD1 (5 bases). CDR1 MGHRA and CDR2 YSYEKL come from the germline V gene. The CDR3 is 14 amino acids. V lost 3 bases to trimming and J lost 1 base, with 9 bases between them. CDR3 coding DNA: TGCGCCAGCAGCCAGACAGTGACCCAAGAGACCCAGTACTTC. This codes for CASSQTVTQETQYF.

This clonotype was counted ten times or more. This chain connects TRBV29-1 to TRBJ2-3; D gene uncertain. Germline CDR1 SQVTM, CDR2 ANQGSEA. The CDR3 runs to 13 residues. V gave up 5 bases and J gave up 4 bases, with 13 bases separating them. CDR3: CSVRVRAADTQYF. The CDR3 coding sequence is TGCAGCGTTAGGGTAAGGGCAGCAGATACGCAGTATTTT.

Many counts were recorded for this clonotype. The chain joins TRBV10-3 to TRBJ2-1, with D perhaps matching TRBD2 (6 bases). In germline, CDR1 is ENHRY, CDR2 SYGVKD. The CDR3 length is 12 residues. The germline V and J ends were trimmed by 10 bases and 8 bases, with 15 bases remaining between them. CDR3: CASGMDSYEQFF. DNA of the CDR3: TGTGCCAGCGGGATGGACTCCTATGAGCAGTTCTTC.

This clonotype occurred once. The chain combines TRBV4-3 with TRBJ1-3; perhaps TRBD1 as D (6 bases). V lost 0 bases to trimming and J lost 4 bases, with 10 bases between them. The CDR3 runs to 15 residues. In germline, CDR1 is LGHNA, CDR2 YSLEER. The CDR3 region has the DNA TGCGCCAGCAGCCAAGATTGGGGGCAAGGAAACACCATATATTTT. Its protein product is CASSQDWGQGNTIYF.

Ten or more counts support this clonotype. The J gene is TRBJ2-7, the V gene TRBV20-1, with 15 bases fitting TRBD2. The CDR3 runs 15 residues. J was trimmed by 4 bases and V by 4 bases; bases with no gene match: 5. Germline CDR1 DFQATT, CDR2 SNEGSKA (reference sequence). The CDR3 loop reads CSATGLAGGQYEQYF. CDR3 DNA sequence: TGCAGTGCTACGGGACTAGCGGGGGGCCAGTACGAGCAGTACTTC.

As concerns this clonotype: A much larger clone differs from this one at a single base, so this may be a read error. This rearrangement joins TRBV10-3 to TRBJ2-1; 9 bases fit TRBD1. V dropped 6 bases and J dropped 3; count of bases not matched to a gene: 6. Germline CDR1 and CDR2: ENHRY and SYGVKD. The CDR3 is 15 residues long. In DNA, the CDR3 is TGTGCCATCAGGAGGACAGGGGATGGCTACAATGAGCAGTTCTTC. Protein sequence: CAIRRTGDGYNEQFF.

The sample holds many counts of this clonotype. This chain connects TRBV20-1 to TRBJ2-5; 9 bases map to TRBD2. J lost 5 bases, V lost 3 bases, and 10 bases had no gene match. The length of the CDR3 is 15 residues. The germline V gene encodes CDR1 DFQATT and CDR2 SNEGSKA (reference sequence). The CDR3 sequence is CSASRLAGKSETQYF. The CDR3 coding sequence is TGCAGTGCTAGTAGGCTAGCGGGAAAGTCGGAGACCCAGTACTTC.

This chain connects TRBV19 to TRBJ1-5; D ambiguous. CDR1 is LNHDA and CDR2 is SQIVND in the germline V gene (reference sequence). V shed 5 bases and J shed 1 base, with 15 bases lying between them. This CDR3 is 16 amino acids long. This CDR3 is CASSAPRTGSNQPQHF. The DNA of the CDR3 is TGTGCCAGTAGTGCCCCCCGGACGGGGAGCAATCAGCCCCAGCATTTT.

This clonotype showed up just once. With a much larger clone just one base away, this may be a read error. This chain uses TRBV27 with TRBJ1-1, with TRBD1 as a possible D gene (6 bases). V gave up 7 bases and J gave up 6 bases, with 24 bases separating them. The CDR3 has 16 amino acids. The germline V gene has CDR1 MNHEY and CDR2 SMNVEV (reference sequence). As DNA, the CDR3 is TGTGCCAGCACCGGCCAGGGGCGGGGGGGGAGCGCTGAAGCTTTCTTT. It codes for CASTGQGRGGSAEAFF.

This clonotype came up many times. The genes are TRBV7-2 and TRBJ2-3, with TRBD1 as a possible D gene (6 bases). The germline CDR1 and CDR2 sequences are SGHTA and FQGNSA. Trimming left V 0 bases short and J 5 bases short, with 12 bases between. The CDR3 sequence is 15 residues long. In DNA form, the CDR3 reads TGTGCCAGCAGCTTAGCGAGGCAGGGGAGAGATACGCAGTATTTT. Amino acid sequence: CASSLARQGRDTQYF. Complete variable domain (other parts from reference TRBV7-2 and TRBJ2-3): GAGVSQSPSNKVTEKGKDVELRCDPISGHTALYWYRQSLGQGLEFLIYFQGNSAPDKSGLPSDRFSAERTGGSVSTLTIQRTQQEDSAVYLCASSLARQGRDTQYFGPGTRLTVL.

Ten or more counts support this clonotype. The rearrangement uses TRBV20-1 and TRBJ1-5; D is uncertain. V was trimmed by 1 base and J by 3 bases, leaving 7 bases between them. The CDR3 is 13 amino acids. CDR1 and CDR2 from the germline V gene are DFQATT and SNEGSKA (reference sequence). The CDR3 spells CSARVGPNQPQHF. The CDR3 region has the DNA TGCAGTGCTAGAGTGGGCCCCAATCAGCCCCAGCATTTT.

This clonotype was seen at least ten times. The DNA for the CDR3 is TGTGCCAGCAGTTTAGCTAGCGGGGGGGCGCTAGGGGAGCAGTACTTC. It yields the protein CASSLASGGALGEQYF. The chain is built from TRBV12-3 or TRBV12-4 and TRBJ2-7; 11 nucleotides agree with TRBD2. The junction had 8 bases not matched to a gene; V was cut back by 0 bases and J by 7 bases. The CDR3 runs to 16 residues.

This clonotype was observed at least ten times. This chain connects TRBV15 to TRBJ2-5; D is ambiguous. Per germline, CDR1 LNHNV and CDR2 YYDKDF (reference sequence). CDR3 length equals 15 residues. Between the trimmed V and J ends, which lost 0 bases and 5 bases, there was a span of 13 bases. CDR3 DNA sequence: TGTGCCACCAGCAGAGATCGGTCCCAGGCGGAGACCCAGTACTTC. As protein: CATSRDRSQAETQYF.

This clonotype appeared once. The J gene is TRBJ2-2, the V gene TRBV6-2 or TRBV6-3, with TRBD1 matching 7 bases. This CDR3 has 15 amino acids. Germline V gene data show CDR1 as MNHEY and CDR2 as SVGEGT. V shed 4 bases and J 6 bases; nucleotides not matched to a gene: 8. For the CDR3, the DNA is TGTGCCAGCAGTTTACAGGGGCGGGTCGCCGGGGAGCTGTTTTTT. Translating it yields CASSLQGRVAGELFF.

This clonotype was detected only a few times. This rearrangement joins TRBV4-1 to TRBJ2-5; possibly TRBD1 for D (5 bases). This CDR3 is built from 17 residues. The germline CDR1 and CDR2 sequences are MGHRA and YSYEKL. Trimming stripped 1 base from V and 5 bases from J, with 20 bases between. CDR3 in amino acids: CASSQGELGLGRETQYF. The CDR3, as DNA: TGCGCCAGCAGCCAAGGAGAGCTGGGGCTCGGTCGGGAGACCCAGTACTTC.

The CDR3 nucleotides are TGTGCCACCCGAGCGGGCGGGGGGTCGGAGACCCAGTACTTC. Translating gives CATRAGGGSETQYF. The rearrangement uses TRBV6-1 and TRBJ2-5; 8 nucleotides agree with TRBD2. The trim removed 10 bases at V and 5 bases at J, leaving 12 bases unmatched. The germline CDR1 and CDR2 sequences are MNHNS and SASEGT. This CDR3 comprises 14 residues.

This clonotype was seen ten or more times. The chain has TRBV18 and TRBJ2-7; maybe TRBD1 (6 bases). This CDR3 region has 15 residues. Germline V lookup: CDR1 KGHSH, CDR2 LQKENI. Deletions cut 1 base from V and 0 bases from J, with 10 bases between. The chain's CDR3 is CASSPRQGSSYEQYF. CDR3 bases: TGTGCCAGCTCACCACGGCAGGGGAGCTCCTACGAGCAGTACTTC.

The sample holds many counts of this clonotype. The V gene is TRBV7-2, the J gene TRBJ1-5; D not certain. This CDR3 comprises 15 residues. Germline V CDR1 and CDR2: SGHTA, FQGNSA. V lost 1 base to trimming and J lost 2 bases, with 9 bases between them. In DNA, the CDR3 is TGTGCCAGCAGCTTAGTGGGGTCGGGCAATCAGCCCCAGCATTTT. Translation: CASSLVGSGNQPQHF.

Ten or more counts support this clonotype. The chain joins TRBV5-6 to TRBJ1-5, with D uncertain. The ends were cut back, 2 bases at V and 2 bases at J, with 8 bases in the middle. Germline V lookup: CDR1 SGHDT, CDR2 YYEEEE. The CDR3 extends over 14 amino acids. CDR3 in amino acids: CASSLLLRNQPQHF. CDR3 coding DNA: TGTGCCAGCAGCTTACTTCTTCGCAATCAGCCCCAGCATTTT. The full variable domain, rest sourced from reference TRBV5-6 and TRBJ1-5, is DAGVTQSPTHLIKTRGQQVTLRCSPKSGHDTVSWYQQALGQGPQFIFQYYEEEERQRGNFPDRFSGHQFPNYSSELNVNALLLGDSALYLCASSLLLRNQPQHFGDGTRLSIL.

This clonotype occurred many times. The junction departs from the called germline gene at one end, perhaps through a read error. The chain combines TRBV5-1 with TRBJ2-2; D gene unclear. The CDR3 is 14 amino acids. Germline V gene data show CDR1 as SGHRS and CDR2 as YFSETQ. The CDR3 spells CASSLGQDTGELFF. CDR3 coding DNA: TGTGCCAGCAGCTTAGGGCAGGACACCGGGGAGCTGTTTTTT.